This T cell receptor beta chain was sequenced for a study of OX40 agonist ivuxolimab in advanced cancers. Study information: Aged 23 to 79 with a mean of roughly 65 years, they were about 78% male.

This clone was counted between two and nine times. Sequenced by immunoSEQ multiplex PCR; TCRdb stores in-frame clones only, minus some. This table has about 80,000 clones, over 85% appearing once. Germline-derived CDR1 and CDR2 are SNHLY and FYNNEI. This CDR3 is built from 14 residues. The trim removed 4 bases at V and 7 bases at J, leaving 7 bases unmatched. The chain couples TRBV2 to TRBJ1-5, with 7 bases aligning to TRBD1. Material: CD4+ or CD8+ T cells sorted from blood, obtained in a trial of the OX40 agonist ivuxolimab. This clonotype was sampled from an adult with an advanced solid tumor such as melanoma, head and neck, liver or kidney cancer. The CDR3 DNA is TGTGCCAGCAGTGTAGGGGGCAGTACCCAGCCCCAGCATTTT. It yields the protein CASSVGGSTQPQHF.